One sample yielded the 13 T cell receptor beta chains listed below, sequenced in a study of CD8 T cells in Susac syndrome. An amount of RNA that ranged from 0.5 to 1 ug was reverse transcribed with random hexamers. MiXCR, applied by TCRdb to the immunoSEQ multiplex PCR reads, yields one record per CDR3 protein. Of about 60,000 distinct CDR3 sequences in the sample, approximately 92% were seen once. Sequencing used CD8+ T cells from PBMCs. These receptor sequences come from a human donor in good health.

The V and J genes are TRBV6-5 and TRBJ2-1, with D possibly being TRBD2 (7 bases). The CDR3 is made up of 15 amino acids. Per germline, CDR1 MNHEY and CDR2 SVGAGI. The germline V and J ends were trimmed by 3 bases and 8 bases, with 17 bases remaining between them. Here the CDR3 DNA reads TGTGCCAGCAGTTATCGAACCGGGGGGCACGATGAGCAGTTCTTC. This codes for CASSYRTGGHDEQFF.

The V gene is TRBV6-2 or TRBV6-3, the J gene TRBJ2-5; D gene uncertain. CDR1 MNHEY and CDR2 SVGEGT come from the germline V gene. The CDR3 runs to 17 residues. The ends were cut back, 0 bases at V and 1 base at J, with 15 bases in the middle. CDR3 nucleotides: TGTGCCAGCAGTTACTCGAACTACGGGCGGCCCCAAGAGACCCAGTACTTC. Amino acid sequence: CASSYSNYGRPQETQYF.

The chain links TRBV12-3 or TRBV12-4 to TRBJ2-1; weak D call: TRBD1 (5 bases). The CDR3 extends over 15 amino acids. V was cut by 10 bases and J by 8 bases, with 24 bases left in between. CDR3 coding DNA: TGTGCCACACGACCTCAGGGATCCGTGTGGGATGAGCAGTTCTTC. This sequence encodes CATRPQGSVWDEQFF.

This clonotype was recorded only once. V usage is TRBV6-2 or TRBV6-3 and J usage is TRBJ2-1, with D possibly matching TRBD1 (6 bases). This CDR3 region has 16 residues. Looked up from germline, CDR1 is MNHEY and CDR2 is SVGEGT. The germline V and J ends were trimmed by 0 bases and 7 bases, with 16 bases remaining between them. The CDR3 is CASSYSRDGGQNEQFF. CDR3 nucleotide sequence: TGTGCCAGCAGTTACTCCCGGGACGGAGGACAGAATGAGCAGTTCTTC.

This clonotype was seen a handful of times. The rearrangement uses TRBV6-1 and TRBJ2-7; D is undetermined. The V end lost 3 bases, the J end lost 2 bases, and 5 bases lay between the germline ends. CDR1 and CDR2 from the germline V gene are MNHNS and SASEGT. This CDR3 has 12 residues. This CDR3 is CASSDGTYEQYF. The CDR3 DNA reads TGTGCCAGCAGTGACGGAACCTACGAGCAGTACTTC.

The gene calls are TRBV6-2 or TRBV6-3 and TRBJ1-1, with TRBD1 matching over 8 bases. The CDR3 covers 15 residues. Germline CDR1 reads MNHEY; CDR2 reads SVGEGT. With V trimmed by 7 bases and J by 2 bases, 9 bases remained unmatched. CDR3 in amino acids: CASNLDRGGNTEAFF. The CDR3 region has the DNA TGTGCCAGCAACCTAGACAGGGGAGGAAACACTGAAGCTTTCTTT.

This chain joins TRBV5-1 and TRBJ1-1; 7 bases align to TRBD1. V was clipped by 0 bases and J by 6 bases; unmatched bases: 17. This CDR3 comprises 18 residues. The germline CDR1 and CDR2 sequences are SGHRS and YFSETQ. This chain's CDR3 is CASSLDPFAGGATAEAFF. CDR3 coding DNA: TGCGCCAGCAGCTTGGACCCTTTCGCAGGGGGTGCAACAGCTGAAGCTTTCTTT.

The chain recombines TRBV12-3 or TRBV12-4 with TRBJ1-1; 9 bases are a match to TRBD1. CDR3 length: 12 residues. V shed 7 bases, J shed 5 bases, and the junction held 2 bases outside the gene matches. DNA for the CDR3: TGTGCCAGCAAAGACAGGGGGACTGAAGCTTTCTTT. It yields the protein CASKDRGTEAFF.

The V and J genes are TRBV7-9 and TRBJ2-7, with unresolved D. V gave up 1 base and J gave up 5 bases, with 6 bases separating them. Germline assignment: CDR1 SEHNR and CDR2 FQNEAQ (reference sequence). This CDR3 is built from 12 residues. The CDR3 DNA reads TGTGCCAGCAGCTTAGGAGAAGACGAGCAGTACTTC. It specifies CASSLGEDEQYF.

V gene TRBV12-5 combines with J gene TRBJ1-1; maybe TRBD1 (5 bases). Germline CDR1 reads LGHNT; CDR2 reads FRNRAP. Between the trimmed V and J ends, which lost 1 base and 1 base, there was a span of 10 bases. The CDR3 extends over 15 amino acids. CDR3 sequence: CASGLAPDRNTEAFF. CDR3 nucleotide sequence: TGTGCTAGTGGTTTGGCGCCAGACAGGAACACTGAAGCTTTCTTT.

The CDR3 here is CSTYTGLPNEQFF. The CDR3 DNA follows: TGCAGTACATATACGGGACTCCCGAATGAGCAGTTCTTC. The rearrangement joins TRBV20-1 to TRBJ2-1; possibly TRBD2 for D (6 bases). V was clipped by 8 bases and J by 7 bases, with 18 bases between them. Germline V lookup: CDR1 DFQATT, CDR2 SNEGSKA (reference sequence). The CDR3 contains 13 residues.

The chain employs TRBV5-1 and TRBJ1-3, with D tentatively TRBD1 (5 bases). The CDR3 runs 16 residues. V lost 5 bases and J lost 0, with 15 bases in between. Per the germline V gene, CDR1 is SGHRS and CDR2 is YFSETQ. The CDR3 here is CASRTGGAVSGNTIYF. Here the CDR3 DNA reads TGCGCCAGCAGAACAGGAGGGGCAGTCTCTGGAAACACCATATATTTT. Using reference TRBV5-1 and TRBJ1-3 for the parts outside the CDR3, the full variable domain is KAGVTQTPRYLIKTRGQQVTLSCSPISGHRSVSWYQQTPGQGLQFLFEYFSETQRNKGNFPGRFSGRQFSNSRSEMNVSTLELGDSALYLCASRTGGAVSGNTIYFGEGSWLTVV.

The V call is TRBV6-2 or TRBV6-3, the J call TRBJ2-5, with D uncertain. The V gene lost 7 bases and the J gene lost 2 bases, with 17 bases spanning the gap. Germline V gives CDR1 MNHEY, CDR2 SVGEGT. This CDR3 is 15 amino acids long. This CDR3 is CASNLLDGRQETQYF. CDR3 nucleotide sequence: TGTGCCAGCAACCTTTTAGACGGCCGGCAAGAGACCCAGTACTTC.